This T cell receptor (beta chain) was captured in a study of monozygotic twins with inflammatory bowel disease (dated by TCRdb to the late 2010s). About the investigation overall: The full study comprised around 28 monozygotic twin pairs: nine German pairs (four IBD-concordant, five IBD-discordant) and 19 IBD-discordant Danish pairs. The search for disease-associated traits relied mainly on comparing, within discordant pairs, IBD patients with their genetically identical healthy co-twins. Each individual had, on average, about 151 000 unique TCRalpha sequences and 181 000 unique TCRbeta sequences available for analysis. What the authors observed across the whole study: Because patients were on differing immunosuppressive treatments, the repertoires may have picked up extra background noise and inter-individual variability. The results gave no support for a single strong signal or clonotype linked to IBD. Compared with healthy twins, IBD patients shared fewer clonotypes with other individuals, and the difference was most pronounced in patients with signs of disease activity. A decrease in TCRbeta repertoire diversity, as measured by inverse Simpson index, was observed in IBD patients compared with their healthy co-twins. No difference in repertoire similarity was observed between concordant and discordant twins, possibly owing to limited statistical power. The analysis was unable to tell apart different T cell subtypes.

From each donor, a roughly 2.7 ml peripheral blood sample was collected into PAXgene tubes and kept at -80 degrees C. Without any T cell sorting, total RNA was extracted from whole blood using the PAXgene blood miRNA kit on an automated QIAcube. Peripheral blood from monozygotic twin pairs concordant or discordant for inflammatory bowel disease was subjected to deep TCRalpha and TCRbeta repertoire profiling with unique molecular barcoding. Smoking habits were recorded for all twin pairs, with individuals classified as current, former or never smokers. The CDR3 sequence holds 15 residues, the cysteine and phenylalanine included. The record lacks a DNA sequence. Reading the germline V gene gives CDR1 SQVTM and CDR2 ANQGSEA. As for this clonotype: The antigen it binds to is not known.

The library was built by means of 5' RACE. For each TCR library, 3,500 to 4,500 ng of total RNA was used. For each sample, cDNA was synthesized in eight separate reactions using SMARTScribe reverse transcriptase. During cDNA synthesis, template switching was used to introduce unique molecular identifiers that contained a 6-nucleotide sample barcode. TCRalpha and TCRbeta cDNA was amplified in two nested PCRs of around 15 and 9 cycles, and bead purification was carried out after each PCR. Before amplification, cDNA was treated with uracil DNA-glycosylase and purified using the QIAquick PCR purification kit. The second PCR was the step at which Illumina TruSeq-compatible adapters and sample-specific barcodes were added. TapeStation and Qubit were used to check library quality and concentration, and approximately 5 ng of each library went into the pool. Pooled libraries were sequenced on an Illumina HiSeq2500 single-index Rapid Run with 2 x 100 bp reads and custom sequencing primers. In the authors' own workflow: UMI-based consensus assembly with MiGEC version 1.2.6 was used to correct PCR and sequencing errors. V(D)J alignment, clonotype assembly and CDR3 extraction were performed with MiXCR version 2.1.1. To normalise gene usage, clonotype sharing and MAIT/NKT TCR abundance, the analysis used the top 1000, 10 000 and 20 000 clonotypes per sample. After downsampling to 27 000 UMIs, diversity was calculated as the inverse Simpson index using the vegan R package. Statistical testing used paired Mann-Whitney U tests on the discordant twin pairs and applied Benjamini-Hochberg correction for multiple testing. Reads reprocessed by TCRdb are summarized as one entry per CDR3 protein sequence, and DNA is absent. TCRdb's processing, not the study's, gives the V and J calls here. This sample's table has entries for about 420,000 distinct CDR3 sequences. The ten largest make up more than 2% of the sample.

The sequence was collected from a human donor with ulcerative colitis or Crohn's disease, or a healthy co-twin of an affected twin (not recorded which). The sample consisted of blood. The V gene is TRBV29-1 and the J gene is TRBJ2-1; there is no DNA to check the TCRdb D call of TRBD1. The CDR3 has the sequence CSVELGARSYNEQFF.